The 19 T cell receptor beta chains below come from one sample, sequenced in a study of immune cell composition in non-small cell lung cancer. Sequencing was performed with immunoSEQ multiplex PCR; in TCRdb, only in-frame clones are kept and a portion is missing. Of some 15,000 clones listed, more than 65% were seen once; the top ten hold more than 9.5%. The sequenced sample consisted of lung tumor tissue. The receptors shown here come from a human donor with non-small cell lung cancer.

The count of this clone is one. The V and J genes are TRBV20-1 and TRBJ2-1, with D hard to call. The V and J ends lost 3 bases and 9 bases respectively, with 6 bases between them. The CDR3 is made up of 10 amino acids. Germline CDR1 DFQATT, CDR2 SNEGSKA (reference sequence). The CDR3 DNA is TGCAGTGCTAGTACGCGTGAGCAGTTCTTC. Amino acids: CSASTREQFF.

This chain uses TRBV30 with TRBJ2-7; TRBD2 matches 9 bases. CDR3 size: 15 residues. The germline gives CDR1 GTSNPN, CDR2 SVGIG (reference sequence). CDR3 in DNA: TGTGCGCACAAATCCTACGCGGGAGGGGCCTACGAGCAGTACTTC. Translated, it gives CAHKSYAGGAYEQYF.

The CDR3 DNA sequence: TGTGCCAGCAGCCAAGGCAAGAGGACTAGCGAAGCCTACGAGCAGTACTTC. Encoded protein: CASSQGKRTSEAYEQYF. This rearrangement joins TRBV4-2 to TRBJ2-7, with 9 bases lining up with TRBD2. The CDR3 sequence is 17 residues long. The trim removed 1 base at V and 2 bases at J, leaving 9 bases unmatched. Per the germline V gene, CDR1 is LGHNA and CDR2 is YNFKEQ.

The rearrangement joins TRBV18 to TRBJ2-5, with D hard to call. The CDR3 sequence is 13 residues long. Germline values: CDR1 KGHSH, CDR2 LQKENI. V was shortened by 6 bases and J by 2 bases, with 10 bases between the two germline ends. This CDR3 is CASSAAQQETQYF. CDR3 nucleotides: TGTGCCAGCTCGGCGGCACAGCAAGAGACCCAGTACTTC.

The V and J genes are TRBV27 and TRBJ2-7; TRBD1 is a possible D gene (7 bases). This CDR3 is built from 14 residues. V lost 6 bases to trimming and J lost 3 bases, with 15 bases between them. The germline gives CDR1 MNHEY, CDR2 SMNVEV (reference sequence). The CDR3 loop is CASSQGGHLYEQYF. In DNA, the CDR3 is TGTGCCAGCAGCCAGGGGGGACACCTCTACGAGCAGTACTTC.

This sequence joins TRBV30 and TRBJ2-1, with TRBD2 identical over 15 bases. Losses at the gene ends were 7 bases for V and 1 base for J; bases not matched to a gene: 8. This CDR3 is 17 amino acids long. Germline CDR1 is GTSNPN and CDR2 is SVGIG (reference sequence). The CDR3 DNA reads TGTGCCTCCCTCTGGACTAGCGGGAGGGTATCCTACAATGAGCAGTTCTTC. Amino acids: CASLWTSGRVSYNEQFF.

The sample holds a few counts of this clone. The chain couples TRBV27 to TRBJ1-1, with D unresolved. Trimming shortened V by 5 bases and J by 1 base, and 11 bases separated the two germline ends. Germline values: CDR1 MNHEY, CDR2 SMNVEV (reference sequence). This CDR3 spans 14 amino acids. This CDR3 is CASSANRENTEAFF. The DNA of the CDR3 is TGTGCCAGCAGTGCGAATCGGGAGAACACTGAAGCTTTCTTT.

This chain uses TRBV19 with TRBJ2-1; D gene uncertain. The germline V and J ends were trimmed by 5 bases and 4 bases, with 12 bases remaining between them. CDR3 size: 14 residues. Germline V lookup: CDR1 LNHDA, CDR2 SQIVND (reference sequence). CDR3 protein: CASSRLELYNEQFF. CDR3 coding DNA: TGTGCCAGTAGTCGGCTAGAATTGTACAATGAGCAGTTCTTC.

The chain combines TRBV7-2 with TRBJ2-1, with D perhaps TRBD2 (5 bases). Trimming shortened V by 7 bases and J by 8 bases, and 18 bases separated the two germline ends. The CDR3 contains 14 residues. CDR1 and CDR2 (germline): SGHTA, FQGNSA. The CDR3 bases are TGTGCCAGCACTGCTCTATCACTAGGCGATGAGCAGTTCTTC. It encodes CASTALSLGDEQFF.

The gene calls are TRBV5-1 and TRBJ2-7; D unclear. Germline V gene lookup returns CDR1 SGHRS and CDR2 YFSETQ. The CDR3 contains 12 residues. Trimming cost V 4 bases and J 6 bases, with 11 bases left between them. In DNA form, the CDR3 reads TGCGCCAGCAGCACAAGCTTGGGCGAGCAGTACTTC. Amino acids: CASSTSLGEQYF.

This clone is termed medium-sized (0.01 to 0.1%). The chain combines TRBV4-1 with TRBJ2-1; weak D call: TRBD2 (5 bases). The CDR3 sequence is 14 residues long. Germline lookup yields CDR1 MGHRA and CDR2 YSYEKL. Trimming pared 0 bases from V and 9 bases from J, leaving 12 bases between. Here the CDR3 reads CASSQDPLVSEQFF. CDR3 DNA: TGCGCCAGCAGCCAAGATCCACTAGTAAGTGAGCAGTTCTTC.

In the case of this clone: One end of the junction is discordant with germline, which a read error may explain. The chain couples TRBV19 to TRBJ2-5; TRBD2 might be the D (6 bases). The length of the CDR3 is 14 residues. From germline, CDR1 is LNHDA and CDR2 SQIVND (reference sequence). The CDR3 here is CASSSRTIQEAQYF. CDR3 coding DNA: TGTGCCAGTAGTTCCAGGACTATCCAAGAGGCCCAGTACTTC.

V and J are TRBV2 and TRBJ2-1; D remains ambiguous. CDR1 SNHLY and CDR2 FYNNEI come from the germline V gene. V gave up 6 bases and J gave up 3 bases, with 15 bases separating them. The CDR3 is made up of 15 amino acids. The CDR3 DNA reads as TGTGCCAGCAGCCCCGTAGGCGGCAGCTACAATGAGCAGTTCTTC. Protein: CASSPVGGSYNEQFF.

Points on this clone: Its ends do not fully match the called genes, so a read error is possible. This chain joins TRBV30 and TRBJ1-3; TRBD1 might be the D (5 bases). Germline V CDR1 and CDR2: GTSNPN, SVGIG (reference sequence). This CDR3 has 17 residues. The CDR3 spells CAWSEGRGVDSRNTIYF. The CDR3, as DNA: TGTGCCTGGAGTGAGGGTCGGGGGGTGGACTCTAGAAACACCATATATTTT.

The V and J genes are TRBV30 and TRBJ1-2; a weak D match, TRBD1 (6 bases). The CDR3 length is 13 residues. V shed 3 bases and J shed 4 bases, with 12 bases lying between them. Germline V gene sequence: CDR1 GTSNPN, CDR2 SVGIG (reference sequence). CDR3 nucleotides: TGTGCCTGGAGGCCCACAGGGACCTATGGCTACACCTTC. Protein: CAWRPTGTYGYTF.

This chain links TRBV5-1 with TRBJ2-1; 10 bases are shared with TRBD2. Germline CDR1 is SGHRS and CDR2 is YFSETQ. The CDR3 consists of 17 residues. After removal of 0 bases from V and 3 bases from J, the junction contained 6 bases not matched to a gene. The CDR3 DNA sequence: TGCGCCAGCAGCTTGGCGTCTAGCGGGAGTAACTACAATGAGCAGTTCTTC. It encodes CASSLASSGSNYNEQFF. The whole variable domain, filled in from reference TRBV5-1 and TRBJ2-1, reads KAGVTQTPRYLIKTRGQQVTLSCSPISGHRSVSWYQQTPGQGLQFLFEYFSETQRNKGNFPGRFSGRQFSNSRSEMNVSTLELGDSALYLCASSLASSGSNYNEQFFGPGTRLTVL.

The chain uses TRBV27 and TRBJ2-5, with 9 nucleotides matching TRBD2. CDR3 size: 18 residues. Germline CDR1 and CDR2: MNHEY and SMNVEV (reference sequence). V lost 4 bases and J lost 9; bases outside the gene matches: 21. The CDR3 loop reads CASSSLGTSTRRGSAQYF. For the CDR3, the DNA is TGTGCCAGCAGTTCTTTAGGGACTAGCACACGTAGGGGTTCGGCCCAGTACTTC.

This clone is judged large (0.1 to 1%). The chain couples TRBV4-3 to TRBJ2-7; no firm D call. This CDR3 region has 14 residues. V shed 0 bases and J shed 3 bases, with 9 bases lying between them. Per the germline V gene, CDR1 is LGHNA and CDR2 is YSLEER. This CDR3 is CASSQDITYYEQYF. The DNA for the CDR3 is TGCGCCAGCAGCCAAGATATCACTTACTACGAGCAGTACTTC.

This sequence joins TRBV5-6 and TRBJ2-1, with D perhaps TRBD1 or TRBD2 (5 bases each). V lost 7 bases and J lost 2, with 10 bases in between. CDR3 length equals 13 residues. Germline V lookup: CDR1 SGHDT, CDR2 YYEEEE. Written as DNA, the CDR3 is TGTGCCAGCTTCGGGACGACCTACAATGAGCAGTTCTTC. As protein: CASFGTTYNEQFF.